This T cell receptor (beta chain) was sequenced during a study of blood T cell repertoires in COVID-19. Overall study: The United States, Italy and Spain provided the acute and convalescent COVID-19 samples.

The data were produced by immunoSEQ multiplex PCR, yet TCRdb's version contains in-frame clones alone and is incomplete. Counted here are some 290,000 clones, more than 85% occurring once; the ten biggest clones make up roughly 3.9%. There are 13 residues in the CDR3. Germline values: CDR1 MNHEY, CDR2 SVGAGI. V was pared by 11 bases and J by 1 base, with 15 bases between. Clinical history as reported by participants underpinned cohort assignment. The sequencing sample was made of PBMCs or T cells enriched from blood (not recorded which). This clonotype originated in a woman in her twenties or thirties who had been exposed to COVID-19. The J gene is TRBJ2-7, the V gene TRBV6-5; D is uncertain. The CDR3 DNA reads TGTGCCCGAACAATAGCTAGATCCTACGAGCAGTACTTC. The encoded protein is CARTIARSYEQYF.